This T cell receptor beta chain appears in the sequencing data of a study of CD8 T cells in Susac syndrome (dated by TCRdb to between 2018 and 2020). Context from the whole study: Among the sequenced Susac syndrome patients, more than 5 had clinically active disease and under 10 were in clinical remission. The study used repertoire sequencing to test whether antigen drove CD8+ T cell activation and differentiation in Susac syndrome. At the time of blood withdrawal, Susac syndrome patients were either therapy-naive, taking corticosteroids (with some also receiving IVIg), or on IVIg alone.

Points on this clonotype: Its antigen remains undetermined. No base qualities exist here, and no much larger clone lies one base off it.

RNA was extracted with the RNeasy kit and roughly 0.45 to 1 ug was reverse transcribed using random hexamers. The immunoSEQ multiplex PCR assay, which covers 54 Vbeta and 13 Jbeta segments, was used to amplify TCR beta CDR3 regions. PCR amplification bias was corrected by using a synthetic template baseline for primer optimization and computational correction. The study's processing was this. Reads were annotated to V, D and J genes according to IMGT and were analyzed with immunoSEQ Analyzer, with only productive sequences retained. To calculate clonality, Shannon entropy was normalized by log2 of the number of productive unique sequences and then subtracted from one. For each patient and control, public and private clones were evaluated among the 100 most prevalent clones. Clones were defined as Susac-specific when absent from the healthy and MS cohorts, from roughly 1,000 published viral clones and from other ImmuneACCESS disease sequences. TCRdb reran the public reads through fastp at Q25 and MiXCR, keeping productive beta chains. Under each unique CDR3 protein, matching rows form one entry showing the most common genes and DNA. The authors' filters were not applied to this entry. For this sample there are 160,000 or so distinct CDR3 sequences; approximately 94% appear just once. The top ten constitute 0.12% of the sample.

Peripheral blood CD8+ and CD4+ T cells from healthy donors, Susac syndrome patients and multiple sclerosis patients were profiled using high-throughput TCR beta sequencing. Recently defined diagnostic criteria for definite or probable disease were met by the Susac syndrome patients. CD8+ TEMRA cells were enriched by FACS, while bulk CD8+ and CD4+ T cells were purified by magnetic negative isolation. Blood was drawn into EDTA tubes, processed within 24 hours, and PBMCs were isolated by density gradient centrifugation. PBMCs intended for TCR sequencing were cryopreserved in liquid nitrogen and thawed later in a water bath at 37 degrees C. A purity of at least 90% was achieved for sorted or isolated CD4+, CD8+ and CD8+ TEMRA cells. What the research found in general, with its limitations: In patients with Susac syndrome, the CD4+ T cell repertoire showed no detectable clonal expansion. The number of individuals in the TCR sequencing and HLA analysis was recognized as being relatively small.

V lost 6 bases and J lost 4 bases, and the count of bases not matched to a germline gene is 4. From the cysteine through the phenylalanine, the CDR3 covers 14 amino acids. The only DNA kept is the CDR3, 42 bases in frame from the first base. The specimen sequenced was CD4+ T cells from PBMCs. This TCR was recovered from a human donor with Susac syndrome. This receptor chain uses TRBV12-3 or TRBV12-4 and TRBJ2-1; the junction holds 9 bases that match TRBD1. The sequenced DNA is TGTGCCAGCAGATGGACAGGGGTATACAATGAGCAGTTCTTC. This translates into CASRWTGVYNEQFF.